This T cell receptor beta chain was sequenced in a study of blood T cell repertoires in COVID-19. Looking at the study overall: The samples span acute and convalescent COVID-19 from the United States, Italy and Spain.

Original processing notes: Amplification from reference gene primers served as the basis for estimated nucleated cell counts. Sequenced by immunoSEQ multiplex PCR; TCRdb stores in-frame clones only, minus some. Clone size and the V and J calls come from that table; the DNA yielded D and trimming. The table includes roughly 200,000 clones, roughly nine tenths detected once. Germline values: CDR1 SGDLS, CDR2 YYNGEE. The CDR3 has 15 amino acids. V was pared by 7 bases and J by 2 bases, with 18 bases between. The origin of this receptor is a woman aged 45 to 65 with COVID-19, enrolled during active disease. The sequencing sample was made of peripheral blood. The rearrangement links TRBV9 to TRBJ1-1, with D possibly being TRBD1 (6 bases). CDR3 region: CASGPGARPNTEAFF. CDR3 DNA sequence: TGTGCCAGCGGGCCAGGGGCACGACCCAACACTGAAGCTTTCTTT.